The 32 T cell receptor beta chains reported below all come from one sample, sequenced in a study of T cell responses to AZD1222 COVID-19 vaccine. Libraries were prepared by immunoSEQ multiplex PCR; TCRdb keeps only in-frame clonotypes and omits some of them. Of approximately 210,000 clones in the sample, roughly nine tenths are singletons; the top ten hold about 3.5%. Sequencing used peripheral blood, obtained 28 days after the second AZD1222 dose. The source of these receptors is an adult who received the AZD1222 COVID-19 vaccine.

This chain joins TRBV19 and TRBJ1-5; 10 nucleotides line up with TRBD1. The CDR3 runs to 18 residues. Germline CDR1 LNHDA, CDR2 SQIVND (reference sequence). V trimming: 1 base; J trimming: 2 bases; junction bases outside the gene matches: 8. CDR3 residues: CASSIVKGQGWGNQPQHF. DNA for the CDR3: TGTGCCAGTAGTATAGTGAAGGGACAGGGGTGGGGCAATCAGCCCCAGCATTTT. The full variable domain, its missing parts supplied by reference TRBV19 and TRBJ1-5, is DGGITQSPKYLFRKEGQNVTLSCEQNLNHDAMYWYRQDPGQGLRLIYYSQIVNDFQKGDIAEGYSVSREKKESFPLTVTSAQKNPTAFYLCASSIVKGQGWGNQPQHFGDGTRLSIL.

CDR3 in amino acids: CAISSRDQETQYF. In DNA form, the CDR3 reads TGTGCCATCAGTTCCCGGGACCAAGAGACCCAGTACTTC. J is TRBJ2-5 and V is TRBV10-3; no definite D call. The length of the CDR3 is 13 residues. V was pared by 5 bases and J by 0 bases, with 7 bases between. From germline, CDR1 is ENHRY and CDR2 SYGVKD.

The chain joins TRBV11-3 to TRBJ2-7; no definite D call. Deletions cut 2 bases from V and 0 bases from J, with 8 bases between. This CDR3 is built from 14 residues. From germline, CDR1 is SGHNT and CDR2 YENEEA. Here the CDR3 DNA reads TGTGCCAGCAGCTTATATTGGGTCTCCTACGAGCAGTACTTC. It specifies CASSLYWVSYEQYF.

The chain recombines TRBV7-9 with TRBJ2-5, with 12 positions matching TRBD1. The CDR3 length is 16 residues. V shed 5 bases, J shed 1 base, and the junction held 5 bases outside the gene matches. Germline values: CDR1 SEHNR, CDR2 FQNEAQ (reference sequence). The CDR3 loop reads CASSTGDRGRQETQYF. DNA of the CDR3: TGTGCCAGCAGCACAGGGGACAGGGGGCGCCAAGAGACCCAGTACTTC.

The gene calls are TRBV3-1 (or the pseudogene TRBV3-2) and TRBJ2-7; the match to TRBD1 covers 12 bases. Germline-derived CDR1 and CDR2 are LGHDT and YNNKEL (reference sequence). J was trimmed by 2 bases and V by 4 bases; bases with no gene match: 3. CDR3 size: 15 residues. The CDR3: CASSPGTGGPYEQYF. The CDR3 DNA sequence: TGTGCCAGCAGCCCTGGGACAGGGGGCCCCTACGAGCAGTACTTC.

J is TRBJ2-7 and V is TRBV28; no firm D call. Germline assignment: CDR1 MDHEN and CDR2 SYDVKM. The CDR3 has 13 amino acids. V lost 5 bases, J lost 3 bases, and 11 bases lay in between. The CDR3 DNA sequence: TGTGCCAGCAGTCCCACAATTGGCTACGAGCAGTACTTC. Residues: CASSPTIGYEQYF.

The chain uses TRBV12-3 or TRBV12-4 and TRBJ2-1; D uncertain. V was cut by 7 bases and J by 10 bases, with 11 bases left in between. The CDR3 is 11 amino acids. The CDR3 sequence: CASTDGREQFF. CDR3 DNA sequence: TGTGCCAGCACCGACGGCAGGGAGCAGTTCTTC.

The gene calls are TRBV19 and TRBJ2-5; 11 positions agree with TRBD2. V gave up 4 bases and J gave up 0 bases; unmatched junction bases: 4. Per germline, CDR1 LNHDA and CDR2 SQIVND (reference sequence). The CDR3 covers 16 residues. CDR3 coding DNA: TGTGCCAGTAGTACACGACTAGCGGGGTACCAAGAGACCCAGTACTTC. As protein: CASSTRLAGYQETQYF. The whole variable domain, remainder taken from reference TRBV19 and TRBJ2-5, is DGGITQSPKYLFRKEGQNVTLSCEQNLNHDAMYWYRQDPGQGLRLIYYSQIVNDFQKGDIAEGYSVSREKKESFPLTVTSAQKNPTAFYLCASSTRLAGYQETQYFGPGTRLLVL.

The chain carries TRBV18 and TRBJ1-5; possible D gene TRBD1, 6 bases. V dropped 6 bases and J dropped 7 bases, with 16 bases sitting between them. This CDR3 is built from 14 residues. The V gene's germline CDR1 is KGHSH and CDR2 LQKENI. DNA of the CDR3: TGTGCCAGCTCGCAATCCAGGGGAGGGCAGCCCCAGCATTTT. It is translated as CASSQSRGGQPQHF.

CDR3 region: CASSLVVGPTDTQYF. The CDR3 DNA reads as TGTGCCAGCAGCTTAGTCGTGGGGCCCACAGATACGCAGTATTTT. The V call is TRBV7-9, the J call TRBJ2-3, with D possibly matching TRBD1 (5 bases). The V gene lost 1 base and the J gene lost 2 bases, with 10 bases spanning the gap. Germline CDR1 and CDR2: SEHNR and FQNEAQ (reference sequence). The CDR3 runs to 15 residues. Full variable domain (outside the CDR3, taken from reference TRBV7-9 and TRBJ2-3): DTGVSQNPRHKITKRGQNVTFRCDPISEHNRLYWYRQTLGQGPEFLTYFQNEAQLEKSRLLSDRFSAERPKGSFSTLEIQRTEQGDSAMYLCASSLVVGPTDTQYFGPGTRLTVL.

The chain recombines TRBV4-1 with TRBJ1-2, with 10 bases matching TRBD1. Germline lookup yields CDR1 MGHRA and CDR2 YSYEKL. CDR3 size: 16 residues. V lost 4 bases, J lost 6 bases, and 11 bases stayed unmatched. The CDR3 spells CASSLSGDRGTNGYTF. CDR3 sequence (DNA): TGCGCCAGCAGCCTCTCGGGGGACAGGGGAACGAATGGCTACACCTTC.

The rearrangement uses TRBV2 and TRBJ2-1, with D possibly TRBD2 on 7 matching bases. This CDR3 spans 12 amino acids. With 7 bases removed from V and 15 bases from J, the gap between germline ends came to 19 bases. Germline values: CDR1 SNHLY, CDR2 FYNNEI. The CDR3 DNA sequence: TGTGCCAGCACGGGCAACTTGGCGGGGGCGTTCTTC. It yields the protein CASTGNLAGAFF.

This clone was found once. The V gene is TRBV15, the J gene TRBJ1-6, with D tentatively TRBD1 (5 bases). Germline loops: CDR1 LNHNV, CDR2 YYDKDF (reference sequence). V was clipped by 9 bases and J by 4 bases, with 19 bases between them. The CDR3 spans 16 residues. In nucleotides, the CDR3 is TGTGCCACTACTAATGACGGGGGGATATATAATTCACCCCTCCACTTT. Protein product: CATTNDGGIYNSPLHF.

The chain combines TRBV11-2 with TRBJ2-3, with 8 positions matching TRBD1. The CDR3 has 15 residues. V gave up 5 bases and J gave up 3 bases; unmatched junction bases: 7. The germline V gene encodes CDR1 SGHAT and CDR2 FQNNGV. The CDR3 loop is CASSPRTGKTDTQYF. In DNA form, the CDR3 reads TGTGCCAGCAGCCCGCGGACAGGGAAGACAGATACGCAGTATTTT.

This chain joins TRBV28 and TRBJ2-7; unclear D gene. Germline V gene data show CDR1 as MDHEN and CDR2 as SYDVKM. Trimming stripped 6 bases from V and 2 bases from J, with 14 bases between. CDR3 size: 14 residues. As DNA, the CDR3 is TGTGCCAGCAGCCCCCGGGTTTCCCCCTACGAGCAGTACTTC. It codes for CASSPRVSPYEQYF.

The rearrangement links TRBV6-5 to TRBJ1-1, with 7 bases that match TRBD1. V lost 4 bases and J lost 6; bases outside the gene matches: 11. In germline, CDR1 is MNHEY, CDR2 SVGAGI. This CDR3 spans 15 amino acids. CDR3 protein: CASSWVQGRLPEAFF. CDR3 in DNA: TGTGCCAGCAGTTGGGTACAGGGGAGACTGCCTGAAGCTTTCTTT.

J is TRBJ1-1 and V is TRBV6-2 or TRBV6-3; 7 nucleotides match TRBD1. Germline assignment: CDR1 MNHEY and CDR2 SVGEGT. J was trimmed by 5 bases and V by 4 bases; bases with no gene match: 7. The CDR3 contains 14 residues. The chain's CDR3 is CASSSNRGWTEAFF. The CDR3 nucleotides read TGTGCCAGCAGTTCGAACAGGGGATGGACTGAAGCTTTCTTT.

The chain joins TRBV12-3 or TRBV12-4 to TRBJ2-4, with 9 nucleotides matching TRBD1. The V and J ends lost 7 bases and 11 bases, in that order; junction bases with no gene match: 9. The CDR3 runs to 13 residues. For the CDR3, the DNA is TGTGCCAGCACTAAGGACAGGGGCCCCGTTCAGTACTTC. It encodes CASTKDRGPVQYF.

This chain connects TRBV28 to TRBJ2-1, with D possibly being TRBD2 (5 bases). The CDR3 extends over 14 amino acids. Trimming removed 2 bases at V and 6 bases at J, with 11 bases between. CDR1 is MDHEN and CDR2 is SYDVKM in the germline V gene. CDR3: CASSLDRGGNEQFF. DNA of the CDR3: TGTGCCAGCAGTTTAGACCGGGGTGGCAATGAGCAGTTCTTC.

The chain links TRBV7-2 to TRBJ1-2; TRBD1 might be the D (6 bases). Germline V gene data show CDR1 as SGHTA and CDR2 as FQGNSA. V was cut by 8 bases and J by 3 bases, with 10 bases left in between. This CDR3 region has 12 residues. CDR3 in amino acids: CASDNRDYGYTF. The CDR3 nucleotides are TGTGCCAGCGACAACAGGGACTATGGCTACACCTTC.

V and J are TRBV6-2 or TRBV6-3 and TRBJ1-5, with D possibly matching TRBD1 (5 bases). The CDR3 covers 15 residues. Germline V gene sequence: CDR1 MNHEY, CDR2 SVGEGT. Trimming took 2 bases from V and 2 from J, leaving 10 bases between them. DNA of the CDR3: TGTGCCAGCAGTTACGTTGGCAGGGGCAATCAGCCCCAGCATTTT. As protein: CASSYVGRGNQPQHF.

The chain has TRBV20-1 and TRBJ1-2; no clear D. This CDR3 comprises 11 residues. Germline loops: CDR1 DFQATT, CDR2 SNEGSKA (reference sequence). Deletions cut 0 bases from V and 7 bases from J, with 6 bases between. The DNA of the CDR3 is TGCAGTGCTAGAGAGCCGCCTGGCTACACCTTC. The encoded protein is CSAREPPGYTF.

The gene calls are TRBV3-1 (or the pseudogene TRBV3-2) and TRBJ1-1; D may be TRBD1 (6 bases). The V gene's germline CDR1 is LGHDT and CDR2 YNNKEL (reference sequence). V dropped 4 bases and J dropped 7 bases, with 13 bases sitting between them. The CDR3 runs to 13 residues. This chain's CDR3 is CASSLKGEFEAFF. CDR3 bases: TGTGCCAGCAGCCTAAAGGGGGAGTTTGAAGCTTTCTTT.

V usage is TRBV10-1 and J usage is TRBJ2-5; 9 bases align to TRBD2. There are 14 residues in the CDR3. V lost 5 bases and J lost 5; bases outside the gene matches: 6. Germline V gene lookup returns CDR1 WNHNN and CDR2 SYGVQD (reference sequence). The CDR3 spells CASSRGSGGETQYF. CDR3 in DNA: TGCGCCAGCAGTAGGGGTAGCGGGGGTGAGACCCAGTACTTC.

As DNA, the CDR3 is TGTGCCACACGGGGGACAGGGGCCTACGAGCAGTACTTC. Protein sequence: CATRGTGAYEQYF. The rearrangement links TRBV5-4 to TRBJ2-7, with 10 bases aligning to TRBD1. The CDR3 has 13 residues. Germline CDR1 SGHNT, CDR2 YYREEE (reference sequence). After removal of 9 bases from V and 2 bases from J, the junction contained 5 bases not matched to a gene.

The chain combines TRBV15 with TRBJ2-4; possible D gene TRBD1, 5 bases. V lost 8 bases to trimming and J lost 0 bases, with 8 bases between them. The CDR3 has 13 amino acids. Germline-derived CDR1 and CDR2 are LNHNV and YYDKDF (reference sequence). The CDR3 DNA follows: TGTGCCACCTCAGGGCTAGCCAAAAACATTCAGTACTTC. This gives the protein CATSGLAKNIQYF.

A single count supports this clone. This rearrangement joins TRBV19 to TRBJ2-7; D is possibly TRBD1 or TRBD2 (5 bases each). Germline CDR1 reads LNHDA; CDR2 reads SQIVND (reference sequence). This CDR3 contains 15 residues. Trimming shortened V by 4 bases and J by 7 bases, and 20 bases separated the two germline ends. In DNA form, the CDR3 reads TGTGCCAGTAGTAGAGGGGACGGGAACCTACGAGAGCAGTACTTC. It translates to CASSRGDGNLREQYF. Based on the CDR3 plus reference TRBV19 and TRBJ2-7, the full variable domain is DGGITQSPKYLFRKEGQNVTLSCEQNLNHDAMYWYRQDPGQGLRLIYYSQIVNDFQKGDIAEGYSVSREKKESFPLTVTSAQKNPTAFYLCASSRGDGNLREQYFGPGTRLTVT.

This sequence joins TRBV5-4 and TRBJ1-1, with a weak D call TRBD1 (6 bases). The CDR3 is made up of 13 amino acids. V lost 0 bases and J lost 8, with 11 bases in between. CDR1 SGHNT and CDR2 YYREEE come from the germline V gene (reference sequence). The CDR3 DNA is TGTGCCAGCAGCTTGGGGGGGCTTATGGAAGCTTTCTTT. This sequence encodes CASSLGGLMEAFF.

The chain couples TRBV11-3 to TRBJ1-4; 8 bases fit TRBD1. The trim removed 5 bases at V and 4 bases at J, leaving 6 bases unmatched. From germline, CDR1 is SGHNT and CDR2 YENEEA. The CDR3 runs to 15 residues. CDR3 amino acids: CASSPYRGINEKLFF. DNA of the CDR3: TGTGCCAGCAGCCCATACAGGGGGATTAATGAAAAACTGTTTTTT.

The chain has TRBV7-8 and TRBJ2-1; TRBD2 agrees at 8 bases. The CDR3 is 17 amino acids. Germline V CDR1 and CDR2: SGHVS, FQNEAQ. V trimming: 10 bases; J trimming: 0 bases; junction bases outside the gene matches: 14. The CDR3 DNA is TGTGCCACCAAAGCGCGGGGGGTTGCCCCCTCCTACAATGAGCAGTTCTTC. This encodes CATKARGVAPSYNEQFF.

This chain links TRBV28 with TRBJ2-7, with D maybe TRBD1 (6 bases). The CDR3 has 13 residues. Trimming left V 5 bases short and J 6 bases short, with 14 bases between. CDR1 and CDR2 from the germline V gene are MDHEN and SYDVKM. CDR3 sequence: CASSGKGVAEQYF. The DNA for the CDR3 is TGTGCCAGCAGTGGAAAGGGGGTTGCCGAGCAGTACTTC.

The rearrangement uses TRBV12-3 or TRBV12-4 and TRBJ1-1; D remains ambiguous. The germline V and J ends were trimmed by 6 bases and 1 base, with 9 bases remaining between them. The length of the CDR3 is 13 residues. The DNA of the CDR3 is TGTGCCAGCAGACCAGACAAGAACACTGAAGCTTTCTTT. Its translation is CASRPDKNTEAFF.